The entry below describes one TCR beta chain. Its antigen remains unidentified. Per-base quality was not reported, and no clone a single base away is much larger than it. This sample is drawn from a study of shared clonotypes between healthy human individuals (dated by TCRdb to about 2020). The study in broad terms: A couple of women and three men aged 18 to 49 years were included in the cohort. Libraries were prepared and TCR repertoires were sequenced by different laboratories using diverse techniques, in order to increase sequencing depth and limit assay-specific biases. Between about 0.85 and 9.5 billion PBMCs per donor were obtained by leukapheresis. To estimate repertoire size and how much clonotypes are shared between individuals, the study performed deep sequencing of blood TCR repertoires from a few healthy adults. Per donor, three plates each were used for CD4 naive and CD4 memory, two for CD8 naive, and one for CD8 memory. The full study reports these points: Pairwise subsampling indicated that sequencing depth was expected to affect the degree of clonotype sharing among donors. The small number of donors limited the genetic and exposure-history diversity represented. Compared with non-shared clonotypes, the clonotypes found in all four sorted-subset donors had higher generation probabilities. Naive subsets generally had larger estimated clonotype richness than memory subsets. Incomplete sequencing was indicated by rarefaction of sorted-subset datasets, despite the large sequencing depth. Sampling was restricted to blood, and TCR repertoires in tissue are likely to differ from TCR repertoires in blood. Sharing across a few donors was observed for about 4.8% of naive CD4, around 3.5% of naive CD8, over 2% of memory CD4, and less than 0.45% of memory CD8 clonotypes.

Healthy HIV-negative adults with no recently reported acute infections or vaccinations were included as donors. Only Caucasian adults living in Nashville, Tennessee, USA were represented among the donors. CD4+ T cells were enriched by magnetic negative selection, after which naive cells were positively selected on CD45RA and the negative fraction was taken as the memory subset. After blood collection by leukapheresis, PBMCs were isolated using Ficoll-Histopaque density gradient centrifugation and then cryopreserved in the vapor phase of liquid nitrogen. Purity and quantity of every magnetically sorted T cell population were checked by analytical flow cytometry. Genomic DNA was isolated from each sorted fraction and quantified by UV absorbance on a Nanodrop 2000c. Using the deep immunoSEQ assay, multiplex PCR amplified TCR CDR3 regions from genomic DNA. Genomic DNA extracted from each cell subset was distributed evenly over all wells of several immunoSEQ 96-well plates, and each plate served as one replicate. For sorted subsets, each replicate PCR was loaded with 150 to 250 ng genomic DNA, equivalent to some 31,000 T cell genomes. Purified libraries were quantified with a Qubit 3.0 fluorometer, sized on a Bioanalyzer 2100, and re-quantified with the KAPA Library Quantification kit. A separate single-read 150-cycle Illumina NextSeq 550 flow cell was used to sequence each immunoSEQ 96-well plate. As for the authors' bioinformatics: Because the immunoSEQ output included only junctional sequences and no quality scores, the filtering could not be the same as the filtering used for full-length reads. Sequences were annotated with PyIR, a Python wrapper for IgBLAST v1.9, and V/J genes and CDR3 were assigned using IMGT germline references. Reads with weak V/J assignments (E-value above 1e-6), missing CDR3, stop codons, out-of-frame junctions, or ambiguous translated residues were removed. A V3J clonotype was defined by an identical inferred V gene, J gene, and CDR3 amino acid sequence. To compute the percentage overlap between repertoires, the number of shared unique clonotypes was divided by the size of the smaller repertoire. Richness of each repertoire was evaluated using RTK rarefaction, the Chao1 estimator, and Recon v2.1 estimates of unobserved clonotypes. For all TCRbeta clonotypes obtained by the gDNA method from a handful of donors, generation probabilities were computed with OLGA. TCRdb carries this immuneACCESS record with in-frame sequences only. Its versions omit some clonotypes, under half of them owing to an unresolved V gene in the studies checked, with the rest unexplained. V and J calls and clone size are given by that table; D and trimming were obtained from the DNA. This sample has 950,000 to 1,100,000 clones in its table, and 60% to 80% of those were observed once. Together, the top ten hold roughly 1.5% of the sample.

From the germline V gene, CDR1 is MNHNS and CDR2 is SASEGT. At the junction V is shortened by 5 bases and J by 2 bases, with 4 bases in between. The CDR3, from cysteine to phenylalanine, totals 11 residues. The read is trimmed to its CDR3 DNA, 33 bases read in frame from base 1. What was sequenced was memory CD4+ T cells sorted from blood. This specimen's cell subset or site label, interpreted: CD45RA-negative fraction. This chain is built from TRBV6-1 and TRBJ2-7; too little of a D gene remains to name it. This TCR derives from a man in his late teens or twenties in good health. The DNA sequence is TGTGCCAGCAGTAGGGCCTACGAGCAGTACTTC. This sequence encodes CASSRAYEQYF.